This T cell receptor beta chain is drawn from a study of blood T cell repertoires in COVID-19. Overall study: COVID-19 samples collected from the United States, Italy and Spain covered acute and convalescent phases. From T cells, B-cell-depleted T cells, or PBMCs came the material, which was cDNA or gDNA.

In the original processing: Reference gene primer amplification yielded estimated nucleated cell counts. The method was immunoSEQ multiplex PCR; TCRdb's version includes in-frame clones alone and lacks a portion of them. V, J and clone size were drawn from that table, and D and trimming were deduced from the DNA. The sample includes fewer than 300,000 clones, more than 70% of them seen just once. The CDR3 loop spans 15 amino acids. The germline gives CDR1 ENHRY, CDR2 SYGVKD. With 6 bases clipped from V and 2 bases from J, the junction kept 6 bases outside the gene matches. This clone was seen a single time.

This TCR derives from a middle-aged woman who had recovered from COVID-19. The sample consisted of peripheral blood. The V and J genes are TRBV10-3 and TRBJ1-5, with 8 positions matching TRBD1. The CDR3 reads CAISRTGWGNQPQHF. DNA of the CDR3: TGTGCCATCAGCAGGACAGGGTGGGGCAATCAGCCCCAGCATTTT.